These 13 T cell receptor beta chains originate from one sample sequenced in a study of blood T cell repertoires in COVID-19. The repertoire was sequenced with immunoSEQ multiplex PCR; TCRdb's copy has only in-frame clones and lacks some. Here the sample spans fewer than 300,000 clones, just under 90% being singletons. The specimen sequenced was peripheral blood. These receptors came from a woman between 50 and 59 years old with COVID-19, enrolled during active disease.

The CDR3, as DNA: TGTGCCAGCAGTTGGGCGGGACAGGGAAGCTCACCCCTCCACTTT. It codes for CASSWAGQGSSPLHF. The chain recombines TRBV2 with TRBJ1-6; TRBD1 matches at 9 bases. Germline CDR1 reads SNHLY; CDR2 reads FYNNEI. The CDR3 runs to 15 residues. Trimming took 5 bases from V and 10 from J; bases not matched to a gene: 9.

This chain joins TRBV29-1 and TRBJ2-7; TRBD1 matches at 8 bases. Germline trimming cut 8 bases from V and 5 bases from J; bases unmatched to any gene: 8. This CDR3 spans 12 amino acids. Looked up from germline, CDR1 is SQVTM and CDR2 is ANQGSEA. The CDR3 here is CSTRTGNNEQYF. The CDR3 DNA sequence: TGCAGCACTAGGACAGGGAACAACGAGCAGTACTTC.

The gene calls are TRBV20-1 and TRBJ2-2; TRBD2 matches 8 bases. With 3 bases clipped from V and 1 base from J, the junction kept 10 bases outside the gene matches. The CDR3 sequence is 17 residues long. Germline CDR1 reads DFQATT; CDR2 reads SNEGSKA (reference sequence). The CDR3 protein is CSASGLAGWKNTGELFF. The CDR3, as DNA: TGCAGTGCTAGTGGGCTAGCGGGCTGGAAGAACACCGGGGAGCTGTTTTTT.

This chain joins TRBV9 and TRBJ2-1; 9 bases fit TRBD2. The CDR3 has 14 amino acids. CDR1 and CDR2 from the germline V gene are SGDLS and YYNGEE. After removal of 3 bases from V and 3 bases from J, the junction contained 1 base not matched to a gene. The CDR3 DNA reads as TGTGCCAGCAGCGGGACTAGCGTCTACAATGAGCAGTTCTTC. Protein sequence: CASSGTSVYNEQFF. Looking up the rest from reference TRBV9 and TRBJ2-1 gives the full variable domain: DSGVTQTPKHLITATGQRVTLRCSPRSGDLSVYWYQQSLDQGLQFLIQYYNGEERAKGNILERFSAQQFPDLHSELNLSSLELGDSALYFCASSGTSVYNEQFFGPGTRLTVL.

The chain combines TRBV5-1 with TRBJ2-2; 15 bases agree with TRBD2. V gave up 4 bases and J gave up 7 bases; unmatched junction bases: 8. There are 17 residues in the CDR3. Germline CDR1 is SGHRS and CDR2 is YFSETQ. The CDR3 reads CASSPWTSGRAVGELFF. CDR3 sequence (DNA): TGCGCCAGCAGCCCATGGACTAGCGGGAGGGCTGTCGGGGAGCTGTTTTTT.

This chain uses TRBV10-1 with TRBJ1-1, with a possible D match to TRBD1 (6 bases). This CDR3 has 13 amino acids. Deletions cut 5 bases from V and 4 bases from J, with 11 bases between. Germline CDR1 reads WNHNN; CDR2 reads SYGVQD (reference sequence). The CDR3 is CASSPDRRTEAFF. The DNA of the CDR3 is TGCGCCAGCAGTCCCGACAGGCGCACTGAAGCTTTCTTT.

The chain has TRBV4-1 and TRBJ1-1, with TRBD1 matching over 10 bases. V gave up 3 bases and J gave up 7 bases; unmatched junction bases: 11. The CDR3 loop spans 16 amino acids. Germline CDR1 reads MGHRA; CDR2 reads YSYEKL. In DNA, the CDR3 is TGCGCCAGCAGCCAGCGACAGGGGGCAACTGGGATTGAAGCTTTCTTT. Translating it yields CASSQRQGATGIEAFF.

This chain uses TRBV11-2 with TRBJ2-4; D gene unclear. V was trimmed by 3 bases and J by 0 bases, leaving 9 bases between them. CDR1 and CDR2 (germline): SGHAT, FQNNGV. The CDR3 is made up of 15 amino acids. CDR3 sequence (DNA): TGTGCCAGCAGCTTGAGAACCTTAGCCAAAAACATTCAGTACTTC. It codes for CASSLRTLAKNIQYF.

This clone came up a few times. The chain joins TRBV5-1 to TRBJ2-6; 11 positions match TRBD1. Losses at the gene ends were 4 bases for V and 2 bases for J; bases not matched to a gene: 5. Germline V gene data show CDR1 as SGHRS and CDR2 as YFSETQ. The CDR3 spans 17 residues. The CDR3 sequence is CASSTGQGAAGANVLTF. The CDR3 nucleotides read TGCGCCAGCAGCACCGGACAGGGGGCCGCTGGGGCCAACGTCCTGACTTTC.

This chain connects TRBV24-1 to TRBJ2-1, with D possibly being TRBD2 (6 bases). This CDR3 contains 14 residues. Germline CDR1 and CDR2: KGHDR and SFDVKD. Trimming cost V 2 bases and J 4 bases, with 8 bases left between them. CDR3 nucleotide sequence: TGTGCCACCAGTGATTGGGCGGGGTACAATGAGCAGTTCTTC. Its protein is CATSDWAGYNEQFF.

J is TRBJ2-3 and V is TRBV6-6; TRBD2 matches 7 bases. There are 14 residues in the CDR3. Germline V CDR1 and CDR2: MNHNY, SVGAGI (reference sequence). With 7 bases clipped from V and 3 bases from J, the junction kept 7 bases outside the gene matches. CDR3 in amino acids: CASKPAGRTDTQYF. As DNA, the CDR3 is TGTGCCAGCAAGCCAGCGGGAAGAACAGATACGCAGTATTTT.

V is TRBV5-1 and J is TRBJ1-1, with a weak D call TRBD1 (6 bases). CDR1 and CDR2 from the germline V gene are SGHRS and YFSETQ. The CDR3 loop spans 15 amino acids. The V end was cut by 3 bases, the J end by 0 bases, with 12 bases between. CDR3 protein: CASSWGGSMNTEAFF. CDR3 in DNA: TGCGCCAGCAGCTGGGGGGGCAGCATGAACACTGAAGCTTTCTTT.

This sequence joins TRBV19 and TRBJ1-2, with D possibly matching TRBD1 (6 bases). V was cut by 2 bases and J by 2 bases, with 12 bases left in between. Germline-derived CDR1 and CDR2 are LNHDA and SQIVND (reference sequence). The CDR3 is made up of 15 amino acids. In nucleotides, the CDR3 is TGTGCCAGTAGTATATTAAACAGGGCGAACTATGGCTACACCTTC. As protein: CASSILNRANYGYTF. The full variable domain, in which reference TRBV19 and TRBJ1-2 provide the parts outside the CDR3, is DGGITQSPKYLFRKEGQNVTLSCEQNLNHDAMYWYRQDPGQGLRLIYYSQIVNDFQKGDIAEGYSVSREKKESFPLTVTSAQKNPTAFYLCASSILNRANYGYTFGSGTRLTVV.